Listed below are T cell receptor beta chains from one sample, sequenced in a study of T cell clones after liver transplantation. Produced via immunoSEQ multiplex PCR; TCRdb's table is partial and in-frame only. The data hold over 90,000 clones, with about 86% observed a single time. Sample: CD4+ T cells from blood, taken approximately 50 months after liver transplant. The receptors derive from a human patient who received a liver transplant. Some T cells may be provided by the graft donor. Each CDR3 is given with its conserved first and last residue. Fields, in order: D gene, V gene, clone size, J gene, CDR3 protein, CDR3 DNA. A D gene is named only where the DNA matches it firmly. Clone size, where shown, is once, few, many, or a class for clones that have expanded.

TRBD1,TRBV5-1,-,TRBJ1-5,CASRREQGQPQHF,TGCGCCAGCAGGAGAGAACAGGGGCAGCCCCAGCATTTT
-,TRBV5-1,-,TRBJ2-3,CASSSSGPSTDTQYF,TGCGCCAGCAGCTCCAGCGGACCGAGCACAGATACGCAGTATTTT
-,TRBV19,-,TRBJ2-7,CASTLGLRGGQPYEQYF,TGTGCCAGTACCCTCGGACTCCGGGGCGGCCAACCCTACGAGCAGTACTTC
-,TRBV19,-,TRBJ2-2,CASRWGNTGELFF,TGTGCCAGTAGGTGGGGGAACACCGGGGAGCTGTTTTTT
TRBD1,TRBV5-4,-,TRBJ2-5,CASSGWTGEETQYF,TGTGCCAGCAGCGGGTGGACAGGAGAAGAGACCCAGTACTTC
-,TRBV7-2,-,TRBJ2-2,CASSLVQPTLNTGELFF,TGTGCCAGCAGCTTAGTACAGCCTACTTTGAACACCGGGGAGCTGTTTTTT
-,TRBV6-5,-,TRBJ1-4,CASSYSGTPDEKLFF,TGTGCCAGCAGTTATTCCGGGACCCCTGATGAAAAACTGTTTTTT
-,TRBV5-1,-,TRBJ1-1,CASSQITGNTEAFF,TGCGCCAGCAGCCAGATTACAGGGAACACTGAAGCTTTCTTT
TRBD1,TRBV6-5,-,TRBJ2-1,CASSSRQGVNEQFF,TGTGCCAGCAGTTCAAGACAGGGGGTGAATGAGCAGTTCTTC
TRBD1,TRBV29-1,-,TRBJ2-7,CSVVLTGGGWEQYF,TGCAGCGTTGTTTTGACAGGGGGTGGTTGGGAGCAGTACTTC
TRBD1,TRBV28,-,TRBJ1-4,CASGDRPNEKLFF,TGTGCCAGTGGGGACAGACCTAATGAAAAACTGTTTTTT
-,TRBV5-6,-,TRBJ1-2,CASSLVGEGNGYTF,TGTGCCAGCAGCTTGGTTGGGGAAGGTAATGGCTACACCTTC
-,TRBV7-2,-,TRBJ2-2,CASALGRTGELFF,TGTGCCAGCGCCCTCGGTCGCACCGGGGAGCTGTTTTTT
-,TRBV7-6,once,TRBJ1-1,CASSFTRETEAFF,TGTGCCAGCAGCTTTACCCGGGAGACTGAAGCTTTCTTT
TRBD2,TRBV18,-,TRBJ2-2,CASSPRGTSGTGELFF,TGTGCCAGCTCACCACGGGGGACTAGCGGCACCGGGGAGCTGTTTTTT
-,TRBV5-4,-,TRBJ2-1,CASSLDPKGLQQFF,TGTGCCAGCAGCTTGGATCCCAAAGGTTTGCAGCAGTTCTTC
TRBD1,TRBV7-2,few,TRBJ2-7,CASSPGQPPYEQYF,TGTGCCAGCAGTCCGGGACAGCCCCCCTACGAGCAGTACTTC
-,TRBV2,-,TRBJ1-1,CASREGQGFMNTEAFF,TGTGCCAGCAGGGAGGGGCAGGGGTTCATGAACACTGAAGCTTTCTTT